The entry that follows covers one T cell receptor beta chain sequence. The sample belongs to a study of blood T cell repertoires in COVID-19. Only in-frame clones appear in the TCRdb table, and some are missing; sequencing was by immunoSEQ multiplex PCR. The sample gives about 140,000 clones, 85% to 90% of which show up once; less than 3% is in the top ten. CDR1 is MNHEY, CDR2 SVGAGI, per germline. With 5 bases clipped from V and 2 bases from J, the junction kept 9 bases outside the gene matches. This CDR3 comprises 15 residues. The J gene is TRBJ2-7, the V gene TRBV6-5; TRBD1 matches 7 bases. Sequencing input: peripheral blood. The receptor was isolated from a man aged 55 to 70 with active or convalescent COVID-19. The CDR3 sequence is CASSRKWDSPYEQYF. The CDR3 nucleotides read TGTGCCAGCAGTCGAAAGTGGGACAGCCCCTACGAGCAGTACTTC.